Listed here are 32 T cell receptor beta chains from one sample, sequenced in a study of blood T cell repertoires in COVID-19 (dated by TCRdb to 2018 to 2021). The method was the immunoSEQ multiplex PCR assay. Entries here come from immuneACCESS through TCRdb and include only in-frame sequences with V and J called. Some clones fail to appear in such tables; in the studies checked, an unresolved V gene covers under half of the shortfall, and the cause of the remainder is unknown. The sample profile shows some 520,000 clones; roughly 87% of them were found once. The top ten hold roughly 0.92% of the sample. Sequenced input: peripheral blood. All receptors derive from a man aged 18-30 years with COVID-19, enrolled during active disease.

The chain links TRBV7-9 to TRBJ2-3; TRBD2 matches at 9 bases. This CDR3 has 15 amino acids. The ends lost 7 bases at V and 0 bases at J; junction bases unmatched: 5. Germline CDR1 and CDR2: SEHNR and FQNEAQ (reference sequence). The CDR3 reads CASNRLAESTDTQYF. CDR3 DNA: TGTGCCAGCAACCGACTAGCGGAAAGCACAGATACGCAGTATTTT.

V usage is TRBV2 and J usage is TRBJ1-4; no clear D. The CDR3 contains 15 residues. Germline V gene data show CDR1 as SNHLY and CDR2 as FYNNEI. The V and J ends lost 5 bases and 8 bases respectively, with 18 bases between them. The CDR3 DNA follows: TGTGCCAGCAGTTCCCCCCCCGGTGGTTGGGAAAAACTGTTTTTT. Translated: CASSSPPGGWEKLFF.

The chain combines TRBV5-1 with TRBJ2-3; no firm D call. This CDR3 is built from 14 residues. Deletions cut 7 bases from V and 0 bases from J, with 12 bases between. CDR1 SGHRS and CDR2 YFSETQ come from the germline V gene. CDR3 region: CASHGQASTDTQYF. CDR3 coding DNA: TGCGCCAGCCACGGCCAGGCAAGCACAGATACGCAGTATTTT. Full variable domain (missing parts from reference TRBV5-1 and TRBJ2-3): KAGVTQTPRYLIKTRGQQVTLSCSPISGHRSVSWYQQTPGQGLQFLFEYFSETQRNKGNFPGRFSGRQFSNSRSEMNVSTLELGDSALYLCASHGQASTDTQYFGPGTRLTVL.

This chain connects TRBV2 to TRBJ2-1, with 12 bases aligning to TRBD2. This CDR3 is built from 17 residues. With 3 bases clipped from V and 1 base from J, the junction kept 4 bases outside the gene matches. Germline lookup yields CDR1 SNHLY and CDR2 FYNNEI. DNA for the CDR3: TGTGCCAGCAGTGAGACTAGCGGGAGATCATCCTACAATGAGCAGTTCTTC. It codes for CASSETSGRSSYNEQFF.

The sample holds one count of this clone. The chain is built from TRBV6-4 and TRBJ2-2; perhaps TRBD2 as D (6 bases). Germline-derived CDR1 and CDR2 are MRHNA and SNTAGT. The CDR3 is 14 amino acids. With 6 bases removed from V and 2 bases from J, the gap between germline ends came to 10 bases. Written as DNA, the CDR3 is TGTGCCAGCAGGACGGGACTCAACACCGGGGAGCTGTTTTTT. Protein: CASRTGLNTGELFF.

The CDR3 bases are TGTGCCAGCAGCCGCCCCCACAGGGACGAGCAGTACTTC. This sequence encodes CASSRPHRDEQYF. This chain links TRBV7-9 with TRBJ2-7; tentatively, D is TRBD1 (6 bases). This CDR3 is 13 amino acids long. V lost 5 bases and J 5 bases, leaving 13 bases between the germline ends. CDR1 is SEHNR and CDR2 is FQNEAQ in the germline V gene (reference sequence). The variable domain in full, completed from reference TRBV7-9 and TRBJ2-7, reads DTGVSQNPRHKITKRGQNVTFRCDPISEHNRLYWYRQTLGQGPEFLTYFQNEAQLEKSRLLSDRFSAERPKGSFSTLEIQRTEQGDSAMYLCASSRPHRDEQYFGPGTRLTVT.

This chain uses TRBV6-5 with TRBJ2-7; D unresolved. Germline V gene sequence: CDR1 MNHEY, CDR2 SVGAGI. This CDR3 comprises 14 residues. V was pared by 7 bases and J by 6 bases, with 19 bases between. This CDR3 is CASTPGVAVGEQYF. The CDR3 nucleotides read TGTGCCAGCACCCCTGGAGTAGCCGTCGGCGAGCAGTACTTC.

This sequence joins TRBV6-1 and TRBJ1-5, with D perhaps matching TRBD1 (5 bases). The V gene's germline CDR1 is MNHNS and CDR2 SASEGT. This CDR3 has 13 residues. Trimming removed 3 bases at V and 7 bases at J, with 10 bases between. CDR3 sequence: CASSDRVGQPQHF. The CDR3 nucleotides are TGTGCCAGCAGTGACAGGGTCGGACAGCCCCAGCATTTT.

The V and J genes are TRBV11-3 and TRBJ2-2; 7 nucleotides match TRBD2. Germline loops: CDR1 SGHNT, CDR2 YENEEA. V dropped 4 bases and J dropped 0; count of bases not matched to a gene: 2. CDR3 length: 15 residues. CDR3: CASSWGLPNTGELFF. In DNA form, the CDR3 reads TGTGCCAGCAGCTGGGGACTACCGAACACCGGGGAGCTGTTTTTT.

The chain has TRBV24-1 and TRBJ2-1; the match to TRBD2 covers 9 bases. The V and J ends lost 2 bases and 3 bases, in that order; junction bases with no gene match: 10. In germline, CDR1 is KGHDR, CDR2 SFDVKD. This CDR3 has 18 residues. CDR3 coding DNA: TGTGCCACCAGTGATTCCGTGGTCGGCGGGAGGGTCTACAATGAGCAGTTCTTC. Translating it yields CATSDSVVGGRVYNEQFF.

The CDR3 coding sequence is TGTGCCAGTAGTCCCAGTAATGAAAAACTGTTTTTT. Encoded protein: CASSPSNEKLFF. The chain carries TRBV19 and TRBJ1-4; no reliable D call. V lost 5 bases and J 4 bases, leaving 5 bases between the germline ends. The CDR3 is made up of 12 amino acids. Germline lookup yields CDR1 LNHDA and CDR2 SQIVND (reference sequence). Together with reference TRBV19 and TRBJ1-4, the CDR3 gives the full variable domain: DGGITQSPKYLFRKEGQNVTLSCEQNLNHDAMYWYRQDPGQGLRLIYYSQIVNDFQKGDIAEGYSVSREKKESFPLTVTSAQKNPTAFYLCASSPSNEKLFFGSGTQLSVL.

The J gene is TRBJ2-7, the V gene TRBV5-1, with D unresolved. CDR3 length: 13 amino acids. Trimming removed 0 bases from V and 5 bases from J, with 9 bases in between. From germline, CDR1 is SGHRS and CDR2 YFSETQ. This CDR3 reads CASSLVIANEQYF. The CDR3 region has the DNA TGCGCCAGCAGCTTGGTAATAGCAAACGAGCAGTACTTC.

This clone was picked up a small number of times. This rearrangement joins TRBV7-6 to TRBJ2-3; D uncertain. With 2 bases removed from V and 4 bases from J, the gap between germline ends came to 7 bases. The CDR3 totals 13 residues. The germline CDR1 and CDR2 sequences are SGHVS and FNYEAQ. CDR3 sequence (DNA): TGTGCCAGCAGCTTAAACGCAGCAGATACGCAGTATTTT. It encodes CASSLNAADTQYF. The full variable domain, completed using reference TRBV7-6 and TRBJ2-3, is GAGVSQSPRYKVTKRGQDVALRCDPISGHVSLYWYRQALGQGPEFLTYFNYEAQQDKSGLPNDRFSAERPEGSISTLTIQRTEQRDSAMYRCASSLNAADTQYFGPGTRLTVL.

The gene calls are TRBV10-2 and TRBJ1-1, with 8 bases matching TRBD1. CDR1 WSHSY and CDR2 SAAADI come from the germline V gene. The CDR3 is made up of 16 amino acids. V was pared by 8 bases and J by 3 bases, with 14 bases of the junction left unmatched. The CDR3 nucleotides are TGCGCCAGCCAATACGGGCCGACAGGGGCAGACACTGAAGCTTTCTTT. The encoded protein is CASQYGPTGADTEAFF.

The genes are TRBV2 and TRBJ1-6; 8 positions agree with TRBD1. J was trimmed by 8 bases and V by 4 bases; bases with no gene match: 7. Germline CDR1 and CDR2: SNHLY and FYNNEI. The CDR3 runs 15 residues. CDR3 protein: CASSGRSGGYSPLHF. CDR3 coding DNA: TGTGCCAGCAGTGGACGTTCAGGGGGCTATTCACCCCTCCACTTT. Full variable domain (rest looked up from reference TRBV2 and TRBJ1-6): EPEVTQTPSHQVTQMGQEVILRCVPISNHLYFYWYRQILGQKVEFLVSFYNNEISEKSEIFDDQFSVERPDGSNFTLKIRSTKLEDSAMYFCASSGRSGGYSPLHFGNGTRLTVT.

The chain joins TRBV11-2 to TRBJ1-1; D gene unclear. CDR1 is SGHAT, CDR2 FQNNGV, per germline. V lost 7 bases and J lost 4, with 16 bases in between. This CDR3 region has 14 residues. The DNA for the CDR3 is TGTGCCAGCAATTTCAGGACTAGGGCCACTGAAGCTTTCTTT. The encoded protein is CASNFRTRATEAFF.

This chain uses TRBV6-5 with TRBJ2-7, with D tentatively TRBD1 (6 bases). CDR3 length: 14 amino acids. From germline, CDR1 is MNHEY and CDR2 SVGAGI. The V gene lost 5 bases and the J gene lost 5 bases, with 16 bases spanning the gap. CDR3 sequence reads: CASSRRQVINEQYF. In DNA, the CDR3 is TGTGCCAGCAGTCGTCGACAGGTTATTAACGAGCAGTACTTC.

The chain couples TRBV2 to TRBJ1-2; 7 bases line up with TRBD1. The CDR3 is 14 amino acids. The V segment lost 3 bases and the J segment 4 bases; nucleotides outside the gene matches: 5. Per germline, CDR1 SNHLY and CDR2 FYNNEI. The CDR3 is CASSDRGSPYGYTF. CDR3 nucleotide sequence: TGTGCCAGCAGTGACAGGGGGAGTCCCTATGGCTACACCTTC.

The chain recombines TRBV19 with TRBJ2-2; perhaps TRBD1 as D (6 bases). In germline, CDR1 is LNHDA, CDR2 SQIVND (reference sequence). V lost 6 bases and J 2 bases, leaving 16 bases between the germline ends. The CDR3 has 16 amino acids. In DNA, the CDR3 is TGTGCCAGTAGGGGATACTCGGGGACAAACACCGGGGAGCTGTTTTTT. Amino acids: CASRGYSGTNTGELFF.

The gene calls are TRBV14 and TRBJ2-1; TRBD2 agrees at 8 bases. Germline V gene lookup returns CDR1 SGHDN and CDR2 FVKESK. With V trimmed by 0 bases and J by 8 bases, 12 bases remained unmatched. The CDR3 sequence is 17 residues long. CDR3 DNA: TGTGCCAGCAGCCAAGATGTGGCAACGGGGGGGTTGCATGAGCAGTTCTTC. Protein: CASSQDVATGGLHEQFF.

This chain uses TRBV5-8 with TRBJ2-2; 9 positions agree with TRBD1. Germline assignment: CDR1 SGHTS and CDR2 YDEGEE. This CDR3 is 15 amino acids long. The junction had 4 bases not matched to a gene; V was cut back by 1 base and J by 6 bases. CDR3 loop: CASSLLQGASGELFF. Here the CDR3 DNA reads TGTGCCAGCAGCTTGTTACAGGGGGCGTCCGGGGAGCTGTTTTTT.

V usage is TRBV7-9 and J usage is TRBJ1-3, with 9 bases that match TRBD1. Germline V gives CDR1 SEHNR, CDR2 FQNEAQ (reference sequence). CDR3 length: 16 amino acids. V lost 5 bases, J lost 4 bases, and 9 bases stayed unmatched. CDR3 residues: CASSKGQGIGGNTIYF. CDR3 DNA sequence: TGTGCCAGCAGCAAGGGACAGGGAATTGGCGGAAACACCATATATTTT.

The chain recombines TRBV11-3 with TRBJ2-3; possibly TRBD2 for D (6 bases). This CDR3 has 17 amino acids. Trimming cost V 5 bases and J 2 bases, with 20 bases left between them. Germline V lookup: CDR1 SGHNT, CDR2 YENEEA. Here the CDR3 DNA reads TGTGCCAGCAGCCTACTAGCCTCCGGGACCCTCACAGATACGCAGTATTTT. Its translation: CASSLLASGTLTDTQYF.

The rearrangement joins TRBV11-2 to TRBJ2-1; 10 nucleotides line up with TRBD2. Germline V gene sequence: CDR1 SGHAT, CDR2 FQNNGV. This CDR3 spans 15 amino acids. V shed 1 base, J shed 4 bases, and the junction held 1 base outside the gene matches. The CDR3 nucleotides read TGTGCCAGCAGCTTAGGGACTAGCGGTTACAATGAGCAGTTCTTC. Residues: CASSLGTSGYNEQFF.

The rearrangement links TRBV7-3 to TRBJ2-6; weak D call: TRBD1 (6 bases). V was clipped by 5 bases and J by 0 bases, with 17 bases between them. This CDR3 is 18 amino acids long. Germline-derived CDR1 and CDR2 are SGHTA and FQGTGA. The CDR3 here is CASSQRRDTYSGANVLTF. The CDR3 nucleotides are TGTGCCAGCAGCCAAAGACGGGACACATACTCTGGGGCCAACGTCCTGACTTTC. Full variable domain (missing parts from reference TRBV7-3 and TRBJ2-6): GAGVSQTPSNKVTEKGKYVELRCDPISGHTALYWYRQSLGQGPEFLIYFQGTGAADDSGLPNDRFFAVRPEGSVSTLKIQRTERGDSAVYLCASSQRRDTYSGANVLTFGAGSRLTVL.

This clone was seen a handful of times. V and J are TRBV10-2 and TRBJ2-2; 7 bases align to TRBD2. The CDR3 is 16 residues long. V lost 0 bases, J lost 8 bases, and 9 bases stayed unmatched. Per the germline V gene, CDR1 is WSHSY and CDR2 is SAAADI. The DNA for the CDR3 is TGCGCCAGCAGTGAGTCGGGACTAATAGCGGCGGGGGAGCTGTTTTTT. Translated, it gives CASSESGLIAAGELFF.

This clone was detected only once. V is TRBV6-5 and J is TRBJ2-7, with 7 bases lining up with TRBD1. The CDR3 consists of 15 residues. The V gene's germline CDR1 is MNHEY and CDR2 SVGAGI. Trimming at V came to 6 bases and at J to 1 base, leaving 9 bases not matched to a gene. Here the CDR3 DNA reads TGTGCCAGCAGACCTGGACAGGCCGGATCCTACGAGCAGTACTTC. It specifies CASRPGQAGSYEQYF.

J is TRBJ2-3 and V is TRBV6-5; 7 bases line up with TRBD2. Germline V gives CDR1 MNHEY, CDR2 SVGAGI. V shed 5 bases, J shed 3 bases, and the junction held 8 bases outside the gene matches. This CDR3 is 15 amino acids long. The CDR3 sequence: CASSQIAGTTDTQYF. The CDR3 DNA is TGTGCCAGCAGTCAGATAGCGGGTACTACAGATACGCAGTATTTT.

The chain uses TRBV5-6 and TRBJ2-2; D may be TRBD2 (5 bases). Trimming left V 4 bases short and J 7 bases short, with 8 bases between. Germline CDR1 and CDR2: SGHDT and YYEEEE. CDR3 length equals 12 residues. CDR3 DNA sequence: TGTGCCAGCAGCCCGGGGATCGGGGAGCTGTTTTTT. It codes for CASSPGIGELFF.

The V and J genes are TRBV5-1 and TRBJ2-1; 7 bases map to TRBD2. The CDR3 has 15 amino acids. Germline CDR1 is SGHRS and CDR2 is YFSETQ. V was pared by 0 bases and J by 6 bases, with 6 bases of the junction left unmatched. This chain's CDR3 is CASSLVTSTGNEQFF. The CDR3 bases are TGCGCCAGCAGCTTGGTGACTAGCACAGGCAATGAGCAGTTCTTC.

The V call is TRBV7-2, the J call TRBJ2-2; D may be TRBD2 (5 bases). This CDR3 has 14 residues. Germline CDR1 SGHTA, CDR2 FQGNSA. V was trimmed by 9 bases and J by 1 base, leaving 12 bases between them. CDR3 amino acids: CARTLSGNTGELFF. As DNA, the CDR3 is TGTGCCAGAACCCTCAGCGGGAACACCGGGGAGCTGTTTTTT.

About this clone itself: At one end, the junction sequence differs from germline, possibly due to a read error. The chain has TRBV2 and TRBJ1-5; 11 bases line up with TRBD1. Germline CDR1 reads SNHLY; CDR2 reads FYNNEI. The CDR3 loop spans 13 amino acids. The CDR3 here is CASSGDRGVVLRF. CDR3 coding DNA: TGTGCCAGCAGCGGGGACAGGGGGGTAGTCTTGCGTTTT.